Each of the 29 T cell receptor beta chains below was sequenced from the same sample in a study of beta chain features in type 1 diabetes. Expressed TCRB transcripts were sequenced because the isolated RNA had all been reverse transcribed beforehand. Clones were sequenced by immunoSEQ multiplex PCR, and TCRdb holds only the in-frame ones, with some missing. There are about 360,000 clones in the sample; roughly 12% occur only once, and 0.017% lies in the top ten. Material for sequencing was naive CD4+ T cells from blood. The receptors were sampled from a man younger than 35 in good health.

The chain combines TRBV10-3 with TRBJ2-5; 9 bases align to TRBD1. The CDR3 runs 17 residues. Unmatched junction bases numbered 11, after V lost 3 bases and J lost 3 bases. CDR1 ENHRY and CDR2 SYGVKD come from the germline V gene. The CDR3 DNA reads TGTGCCATCAGTGACTTTCTCGAAACAGGGGGCGAAGAGACCCAGTACTTC. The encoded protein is CAISDFLETGGEETQYF.

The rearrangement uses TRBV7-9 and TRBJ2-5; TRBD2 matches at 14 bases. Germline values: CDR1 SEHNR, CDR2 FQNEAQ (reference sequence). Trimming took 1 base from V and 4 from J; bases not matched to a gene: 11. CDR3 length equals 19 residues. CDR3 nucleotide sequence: TGTGCCAGCAGCTTAGGAAGGGGGACTAGCGGGAGTGAAGGAGAGACCCAGTACTTC. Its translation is CASSLGRGTSGSEGETQYF. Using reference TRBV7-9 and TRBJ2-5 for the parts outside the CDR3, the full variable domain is DTGVSQNPRHKITKRGQNVTFRCDPISEHNRLYWYRQTLGQGPEFLTYFQNEAQLEKSRLLSDRFSAERPKGSFSTLEIQRTEQGDSAMYLCASSLGRGTSGSEGETQYFGPGTRLLVL.

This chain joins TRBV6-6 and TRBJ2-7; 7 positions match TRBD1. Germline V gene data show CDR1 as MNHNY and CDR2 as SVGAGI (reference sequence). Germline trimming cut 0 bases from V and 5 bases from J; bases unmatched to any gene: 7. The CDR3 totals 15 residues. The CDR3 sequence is CASSYSARGSNEQYF. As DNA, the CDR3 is TGTGCCAGCAGTTACTCGGCCAGGGGGTCCAACGAGCAGTACTTC.

The CDR3 nucleotides are TGCGCCAGCAGCCAGACAGGTAGAGGGGCTTTCTTT. Its protein product is CASSQTGRGAFF. The genes are TRBV4-3 and TRBJ1-1; TRBD1 might be the D (6 bases). CDR1 LGHNA and CDR2 YSLEER come from the germline V gene. The length of the CDR3 is 12 residues. Trimming took 3 bases from V and 11 from J, leaving 13 bases between them.

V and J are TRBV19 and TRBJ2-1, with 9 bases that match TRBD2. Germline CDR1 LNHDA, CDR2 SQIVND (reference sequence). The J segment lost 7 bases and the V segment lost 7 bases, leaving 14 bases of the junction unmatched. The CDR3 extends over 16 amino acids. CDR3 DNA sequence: TGTGCCAGTACCGACTTTGGTAGCGGGGGAACGAATGAGCAGTTCTTC. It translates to CASTDFGSGGTNEQFF. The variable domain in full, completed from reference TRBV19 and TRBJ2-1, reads DGGITQSPKYLFRKEGQNVTLSCEQNLNHDAMYWYRQDPGQGLRLIYYSQIVNDFQKGDIAEGYSVSREKKESFPLTVTSAQKNPTAFYLCASTDFGSGGTNEQFFGPGTRLTVL.

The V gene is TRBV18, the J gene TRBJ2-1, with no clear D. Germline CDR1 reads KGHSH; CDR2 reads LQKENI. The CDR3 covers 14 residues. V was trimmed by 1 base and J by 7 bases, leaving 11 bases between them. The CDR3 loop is CASSPLEQSNEQFF. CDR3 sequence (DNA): TGTGCCAGCTCACCACTGGAACAGTCGAATGAGCAGTTCTTC.

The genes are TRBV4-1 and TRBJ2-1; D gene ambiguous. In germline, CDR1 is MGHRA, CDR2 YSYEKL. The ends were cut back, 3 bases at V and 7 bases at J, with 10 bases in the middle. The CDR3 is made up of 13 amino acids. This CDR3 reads CASSQIRSNEQFF. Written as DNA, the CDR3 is TGCGCCAGCAGCCAGATCCGTAGTAATGAGCAGTTCTTC.

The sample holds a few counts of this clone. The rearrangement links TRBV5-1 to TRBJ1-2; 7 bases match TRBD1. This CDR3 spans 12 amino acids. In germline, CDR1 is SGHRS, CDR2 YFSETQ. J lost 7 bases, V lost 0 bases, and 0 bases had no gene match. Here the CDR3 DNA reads TGCGCCAGCAGCTTGGACAGGGGTGGCTACACCTTC. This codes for CASSLDRGGYTF.

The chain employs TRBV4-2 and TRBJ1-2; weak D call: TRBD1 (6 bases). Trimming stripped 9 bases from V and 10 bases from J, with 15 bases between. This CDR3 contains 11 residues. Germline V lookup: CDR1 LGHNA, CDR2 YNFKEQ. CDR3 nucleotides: TGTGCCAGTAAACAGGGCTTTGTCTACACCTTC. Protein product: CASKQGFVYTF.

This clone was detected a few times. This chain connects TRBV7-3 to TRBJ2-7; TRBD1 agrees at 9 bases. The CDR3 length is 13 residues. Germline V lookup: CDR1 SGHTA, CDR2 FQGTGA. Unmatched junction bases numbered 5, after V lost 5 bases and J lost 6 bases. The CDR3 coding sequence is TGTGCCAGCAGCATCGACAGGGGGGGCGAGCAGTACTTC. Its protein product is CASSIDRGGEQYF.

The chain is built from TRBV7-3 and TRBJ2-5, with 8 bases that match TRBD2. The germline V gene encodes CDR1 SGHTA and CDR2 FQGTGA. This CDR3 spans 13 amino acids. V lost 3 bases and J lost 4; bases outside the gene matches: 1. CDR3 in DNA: TGTGCCAGCAGCTTCGGACTAGCAGAGACCCAGTACTTC. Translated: CASSFGLAETQYF. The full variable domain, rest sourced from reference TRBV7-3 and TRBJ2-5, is GAGVSQTPSNKVTEKGKYVELRCDPISGHTALYWYRQSLGQGPEFLIYFQGTGAADDSGLPNDRFFAVRPEGSVSTLKIQRTERGDSAVYLCASSFGLAETQYFGPGTRLLVL.

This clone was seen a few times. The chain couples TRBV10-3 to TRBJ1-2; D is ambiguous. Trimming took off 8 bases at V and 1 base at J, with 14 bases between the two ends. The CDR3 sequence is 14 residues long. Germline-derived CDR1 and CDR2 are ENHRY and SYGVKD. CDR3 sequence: CAIVGETLNYGYTF. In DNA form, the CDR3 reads TGTGCCATCGTCGGGGAAACCCTTAACTATGGCTACACCTTC.

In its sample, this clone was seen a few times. Here the CDR3 reads CASSKSNGGGSYTF. In nucleotides, the CDR3 is TGTGCCAGCAGTAAAAGTAACGGTGGCGGAAGCTACACCTTC. The chain is built from TRBV7-2 and TRBJ1-2; no clear D. Trimming removed 6 bases at V and 9 bases at J, with 20 bases between. The length of the CDR3 is 14 residues. Germline assignment: CDR1 SGHTA and CDR2 FQGNSA.

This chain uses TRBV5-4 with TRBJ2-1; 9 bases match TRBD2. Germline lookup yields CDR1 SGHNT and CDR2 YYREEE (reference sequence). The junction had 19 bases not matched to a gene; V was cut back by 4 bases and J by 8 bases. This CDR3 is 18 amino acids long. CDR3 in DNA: TGTGCCAGCAGCCAAGCGGGCGGGAGGGCCCTCCGGGGGGATGAGCAGTTCTTC. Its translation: CASSQAGGRALRGDEQFF.

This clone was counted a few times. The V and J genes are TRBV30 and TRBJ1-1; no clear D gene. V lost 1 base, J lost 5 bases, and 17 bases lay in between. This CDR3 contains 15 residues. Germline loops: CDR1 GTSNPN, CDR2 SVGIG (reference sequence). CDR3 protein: CAWSGFRRRSTEAFF. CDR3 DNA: TGTGCCTGGAGTGGTTTCAGGAGGAGGTCTACTGAAGCTTTCTTT.

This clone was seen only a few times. In DNA, the CDR3 is TGTGCCAGCAGCCGGGATTTTAATGAAAAACTGTTTTTT. Translating gives CASSRDFNEKLFF. The V call is TRBV7-2, the J call TRBJ1-4; D is uncertain. The CDR3 runs 13 residues. The germline V gene encodes CDR1 SGHTA and CDR2 FQGNSA. V lost 5 bases and J 4 bases, leaving 8 bases between the germline ends.

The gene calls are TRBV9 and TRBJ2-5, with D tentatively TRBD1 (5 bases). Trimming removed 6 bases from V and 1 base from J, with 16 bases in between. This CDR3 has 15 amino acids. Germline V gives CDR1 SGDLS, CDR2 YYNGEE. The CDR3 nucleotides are TGTGCCAGCACCCCCTGGGGCAGCGCCCAAGAGACCCAGTACTTC. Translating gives CASTPWGSAQETQYF.

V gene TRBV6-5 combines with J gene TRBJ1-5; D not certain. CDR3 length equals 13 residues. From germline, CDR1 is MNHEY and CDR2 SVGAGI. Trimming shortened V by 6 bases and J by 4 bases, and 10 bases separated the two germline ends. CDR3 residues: CASRRARNQPQHF. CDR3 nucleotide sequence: TGTGCCAGCAGGAGGGCGCGGAATCAGCCCCAGCATTTT.

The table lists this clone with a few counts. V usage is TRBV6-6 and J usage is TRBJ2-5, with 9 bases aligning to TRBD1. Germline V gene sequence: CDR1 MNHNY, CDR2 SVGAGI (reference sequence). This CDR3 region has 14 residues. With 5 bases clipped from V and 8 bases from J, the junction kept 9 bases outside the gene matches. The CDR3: CASSSRGTGTTQYF. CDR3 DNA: TGTGCCAGCAGTAGCCGTGGGACAGGGACCACCCAGTACTTC.

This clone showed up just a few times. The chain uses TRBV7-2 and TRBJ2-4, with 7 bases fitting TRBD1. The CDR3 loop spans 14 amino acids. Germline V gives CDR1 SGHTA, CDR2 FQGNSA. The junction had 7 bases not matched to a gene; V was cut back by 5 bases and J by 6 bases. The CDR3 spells CASSPTGVGNIQYF. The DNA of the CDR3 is TGTGCCAGCAGCCCCACAGGGGTGGGAAACATTCAGTACTTC.

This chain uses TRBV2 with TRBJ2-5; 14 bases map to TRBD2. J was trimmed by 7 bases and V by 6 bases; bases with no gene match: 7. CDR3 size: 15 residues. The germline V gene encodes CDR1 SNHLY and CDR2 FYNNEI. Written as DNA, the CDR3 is TGTGCCAGCAGCCCGGGACTAGCGGGAGCCGGGACCCAGTACTTC. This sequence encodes CASSPGLAGAGTQYF.

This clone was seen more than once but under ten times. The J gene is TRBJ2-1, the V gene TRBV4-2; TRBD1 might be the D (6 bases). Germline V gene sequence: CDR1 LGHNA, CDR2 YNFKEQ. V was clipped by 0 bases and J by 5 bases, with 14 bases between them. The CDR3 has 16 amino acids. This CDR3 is CASSQDWGQDHNEQFF. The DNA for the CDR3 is TGTGCCAGCAGCCAAGACTGGGGACAAGACCACAATGAGCAGTTCTTC.

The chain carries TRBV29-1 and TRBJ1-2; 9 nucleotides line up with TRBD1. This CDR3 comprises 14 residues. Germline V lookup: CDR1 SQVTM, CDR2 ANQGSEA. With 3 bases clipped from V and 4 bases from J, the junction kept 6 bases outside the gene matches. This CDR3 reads CSVEGQGRAYGYTF. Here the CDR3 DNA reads TGCAGCGTTGAGGGACAGGGCCGAGCCTATGGCTACACCTTC.

The CDR3 DNA is TGTGCCTGCAGAGTTACGGGGGCTGAAGCTTTCTTT. Protein product: CACRVTGAEAFF. V gene TRBV30 combines with J gene TRBJ1-1; D might be TRBD1 (5 bases). V dropped 6 bases and J dropped 6 bases, with 14 bases sitting between them. Looked up from germline, CDR1 is GTSNPN and CDR2 is SVGIG (reference sequence). The CDR3 covers 12 residues.

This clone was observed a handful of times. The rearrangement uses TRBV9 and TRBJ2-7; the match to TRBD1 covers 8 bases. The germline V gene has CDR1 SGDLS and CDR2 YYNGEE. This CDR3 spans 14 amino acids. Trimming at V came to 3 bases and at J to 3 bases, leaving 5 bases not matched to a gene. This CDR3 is CASSGGQGGYEQYF. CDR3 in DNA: TGTGCCAGCAGCGGCGGACAGGGAGGCTACGAGCAGTACTTC. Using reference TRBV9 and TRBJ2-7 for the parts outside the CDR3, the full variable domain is DSGVTQTPKHLITATGQRVTLRCSPRSGDLSVYWYQQSLDQGLQFLIQYYNGEERAKGNILERFSAQQFPDLHSELNLSSLELGDSALYFCASSGGQGGYEQYFGPGTRLTVT.

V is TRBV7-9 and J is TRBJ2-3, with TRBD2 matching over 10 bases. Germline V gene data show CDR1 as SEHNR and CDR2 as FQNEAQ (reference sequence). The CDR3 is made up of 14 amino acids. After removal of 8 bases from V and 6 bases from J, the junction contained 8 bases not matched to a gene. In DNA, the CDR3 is TGTGCCAGCCGGGGAGCGGGGGGGCCGGATACGCAGTATTTT. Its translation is CASRGAGGPDTQYF. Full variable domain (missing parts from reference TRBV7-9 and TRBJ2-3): DTGVSQNPRHKITKRGQNVTFRCDPISEHNRLYWYRQTLGQGPEFLTYFQNEAQLEKSRLLSDRFSAERPKGSFSTLEIQRTEQGDSAMYLCASRGAGGPDTQYFGPGTRLTVL.

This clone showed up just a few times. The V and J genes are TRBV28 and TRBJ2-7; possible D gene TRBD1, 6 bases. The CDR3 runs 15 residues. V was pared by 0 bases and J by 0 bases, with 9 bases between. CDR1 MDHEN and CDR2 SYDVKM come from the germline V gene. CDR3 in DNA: TGTGCCAGCAGTTTATGGGACAGCCTCTCCTACGAGCAGTACTTC. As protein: CASSLWDSLSYEQYF.

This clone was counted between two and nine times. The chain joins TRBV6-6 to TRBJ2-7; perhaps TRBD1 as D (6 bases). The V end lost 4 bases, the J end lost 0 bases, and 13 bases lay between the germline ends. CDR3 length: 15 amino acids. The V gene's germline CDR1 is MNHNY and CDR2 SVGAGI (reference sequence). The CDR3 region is CASSSRQANSYEQYF. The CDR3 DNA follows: TGTGCCAGCAGTTCGCGACAGGCAAACTCCTACGAGCAGTACTTC.

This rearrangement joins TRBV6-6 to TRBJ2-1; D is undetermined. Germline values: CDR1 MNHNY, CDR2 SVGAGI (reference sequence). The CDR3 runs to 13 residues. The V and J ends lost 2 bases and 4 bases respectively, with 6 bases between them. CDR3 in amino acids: CASSYVVYNEQFF. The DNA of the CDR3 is TGTGCCAGCAGTTACGTCGTGTACAATGAGCAGTTCTTC.